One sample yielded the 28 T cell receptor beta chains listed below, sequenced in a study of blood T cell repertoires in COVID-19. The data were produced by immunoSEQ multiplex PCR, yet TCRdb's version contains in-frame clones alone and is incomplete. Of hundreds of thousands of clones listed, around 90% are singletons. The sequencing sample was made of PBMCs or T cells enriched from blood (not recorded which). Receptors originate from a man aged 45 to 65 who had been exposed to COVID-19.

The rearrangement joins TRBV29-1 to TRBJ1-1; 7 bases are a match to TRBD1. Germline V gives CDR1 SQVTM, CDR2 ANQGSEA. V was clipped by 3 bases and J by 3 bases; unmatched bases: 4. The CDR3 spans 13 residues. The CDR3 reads CSVDYTGDTEAFF. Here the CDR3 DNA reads TGCAGCGTTGATTACACAGGGGACACTGAAGCTTTCTTT. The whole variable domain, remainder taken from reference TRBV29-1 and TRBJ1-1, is SAVISQKPSRDICQRGTSLTIQCQVDSQVTMMFWYRQQPGQSLTLIATANQGSEATYESGFVIDKFPISRPNLTFSTLTVSNMSPEDSSIYLCSVDYTGDTEAFFGQGTRLTVV.

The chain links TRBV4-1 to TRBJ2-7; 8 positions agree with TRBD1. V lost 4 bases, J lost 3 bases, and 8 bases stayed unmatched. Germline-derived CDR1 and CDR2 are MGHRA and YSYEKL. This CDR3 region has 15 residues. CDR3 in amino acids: CASSPQGVGYYEQYF. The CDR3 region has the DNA TGCGCCAGCAGCCCACAGGGGGTTGGTTACTACGAGCAGTACTTC.

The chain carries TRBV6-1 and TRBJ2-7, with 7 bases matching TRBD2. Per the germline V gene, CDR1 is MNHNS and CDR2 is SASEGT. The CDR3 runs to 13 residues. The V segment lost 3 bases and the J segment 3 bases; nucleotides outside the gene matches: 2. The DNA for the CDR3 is TGTGCCAGCAGTGAGCCGGGGGGCTACGAGCAGTACGTC. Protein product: CASSEPGGYEQYV.

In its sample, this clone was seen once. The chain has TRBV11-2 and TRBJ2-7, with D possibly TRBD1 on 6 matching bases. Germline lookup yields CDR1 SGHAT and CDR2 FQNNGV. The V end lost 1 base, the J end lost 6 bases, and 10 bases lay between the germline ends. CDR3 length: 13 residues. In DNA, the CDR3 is TGTGCCAGCAGCTTAGGGGGGCACCGCGAGCAGTACGTC. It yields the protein CASSLGGHREQYV.

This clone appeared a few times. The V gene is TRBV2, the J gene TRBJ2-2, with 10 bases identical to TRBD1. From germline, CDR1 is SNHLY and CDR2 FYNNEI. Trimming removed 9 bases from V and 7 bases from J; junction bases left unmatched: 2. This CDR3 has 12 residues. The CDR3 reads CARGQGFGELFF. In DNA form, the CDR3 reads TGTGCCAGGGGACAGGGGTTCGGGGAGCTGTTTTTT.

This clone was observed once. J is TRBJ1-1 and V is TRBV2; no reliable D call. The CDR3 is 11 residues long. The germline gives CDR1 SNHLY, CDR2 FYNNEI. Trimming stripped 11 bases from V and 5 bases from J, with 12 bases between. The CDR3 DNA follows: TGTGCCGGTGGGCGCGAGACTGAAGCTTTCTTT. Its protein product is CAGGRETEAFF.

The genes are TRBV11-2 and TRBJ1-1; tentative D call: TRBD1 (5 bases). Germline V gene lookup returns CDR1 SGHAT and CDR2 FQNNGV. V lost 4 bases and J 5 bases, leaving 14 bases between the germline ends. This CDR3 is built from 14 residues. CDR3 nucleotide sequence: TGTGCCAGCAGCTGGGGCAGGGATCGGACTGAAGCTTTCTTT. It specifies CASSWGRDRTEAFF.

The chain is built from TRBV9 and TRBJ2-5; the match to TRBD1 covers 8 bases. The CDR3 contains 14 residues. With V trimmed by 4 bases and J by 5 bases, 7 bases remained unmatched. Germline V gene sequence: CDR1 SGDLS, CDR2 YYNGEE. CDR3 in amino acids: CASSWGQARETQYF. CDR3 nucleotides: TGTGCCAGCAGCTGGGGACAGGCGCGGGAGACCCAGTACTTC.

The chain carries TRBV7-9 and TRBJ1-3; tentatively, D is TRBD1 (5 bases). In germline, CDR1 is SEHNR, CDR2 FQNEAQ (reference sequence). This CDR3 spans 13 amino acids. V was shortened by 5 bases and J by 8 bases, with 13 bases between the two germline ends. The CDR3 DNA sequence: TGTGCCAGCAGCCGGACAATGGAAGACACCATATATTTT. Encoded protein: CASSRTMEDTIYF.

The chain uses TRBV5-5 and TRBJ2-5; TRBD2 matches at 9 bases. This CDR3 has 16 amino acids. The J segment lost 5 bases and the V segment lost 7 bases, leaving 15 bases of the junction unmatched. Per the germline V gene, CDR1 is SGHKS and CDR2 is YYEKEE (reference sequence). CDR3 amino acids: CASAAGAGGPYETQYF. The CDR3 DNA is TGTGCCAGCGCTGCGGGGGCGGGAGGGCCGTACGAGACCCAGTACTTC.

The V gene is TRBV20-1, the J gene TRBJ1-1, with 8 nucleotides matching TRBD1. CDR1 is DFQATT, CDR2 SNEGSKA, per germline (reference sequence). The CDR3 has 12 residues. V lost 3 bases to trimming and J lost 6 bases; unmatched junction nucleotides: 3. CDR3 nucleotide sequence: TGCAGTGCTAGTGGACAGGGCCCTGAAGCTTTCTTT. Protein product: CSASGQGPEAFF.

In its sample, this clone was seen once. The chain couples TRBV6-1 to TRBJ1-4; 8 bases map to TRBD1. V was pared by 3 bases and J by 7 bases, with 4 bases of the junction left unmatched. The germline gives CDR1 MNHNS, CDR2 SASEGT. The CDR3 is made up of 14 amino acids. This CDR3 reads CASSETGDSEKLFF. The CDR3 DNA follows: TGTGCCAGCAGTGAGACAGGGGATAGTGAAAAACTGTTTTTT.

The CDR3 loop is CASSARAADTEAFF. The CDR3 nucleotides read TGTGCCAGCAGCGCCAGGGCGGCGGACACTGAAGCTTTCTTT. V is TRBV9 and J is TRBJ1-1, with a weak D call TRBD1 (5 bases). CDR1 and CDR2 (germline): SGDLS, YYNGEE. Trimming took off 3 bases at V and 3 bases at J, with 12 bases between the two ends. The CDR3 has 14 amino acids. The whole variable domain, remainder taken from reference TRBV9 and TRBJ1-1, is DSGVTQTPKHLITATGQRVTLRCSPRSGDLSVYWYQQSLDQGLQFLIQYYNGEERAKGNILERFSAQQFPDLHSELNLSSLELGDSALYFCASSARAADTEAFFGQGTRLTVV.

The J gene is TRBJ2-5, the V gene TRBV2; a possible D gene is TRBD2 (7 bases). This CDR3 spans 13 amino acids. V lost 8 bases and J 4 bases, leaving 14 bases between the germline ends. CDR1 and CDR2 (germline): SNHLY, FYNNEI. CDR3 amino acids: CASGGWGGETQYF. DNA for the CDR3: TGTGCCAGCGGGGGCTGGGGGGGAGAGACCCAGTACTTC.

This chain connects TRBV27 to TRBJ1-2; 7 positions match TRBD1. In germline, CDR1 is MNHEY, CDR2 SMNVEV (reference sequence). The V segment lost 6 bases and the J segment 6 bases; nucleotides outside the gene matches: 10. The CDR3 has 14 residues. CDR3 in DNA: TGTGCCAGCAGCCTTTTACAGGGGCAGGATGGCTACACCTTC. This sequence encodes CASSLLQGQDGYTF.

The CDR3 loop is CASSSWTVEAFF. DNA of the CDR3: TGTGCCAGCAGCAGTTGGACAGTTGAAGCTTTCTTT. The chain combines TRBV7-2 with TRBJ1-1, with TRBD1 as a possible D gene (6 bases). V was trimmed by 5 bases and J by 7 bases, leaving 11 bases between them. This CDR3 spans 12 amino acids. Germline CDR1 reads SGHTA; CDR2 reads FQGNSA.

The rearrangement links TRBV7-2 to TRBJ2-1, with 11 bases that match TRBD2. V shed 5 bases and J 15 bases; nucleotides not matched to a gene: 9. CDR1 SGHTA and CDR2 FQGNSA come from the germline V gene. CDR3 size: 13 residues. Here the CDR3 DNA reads TGTGCCAGCAGCGCCTTCCCTAGCGGGGGGCCGTTCTTC. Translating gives CASSAFPSGGPFF.

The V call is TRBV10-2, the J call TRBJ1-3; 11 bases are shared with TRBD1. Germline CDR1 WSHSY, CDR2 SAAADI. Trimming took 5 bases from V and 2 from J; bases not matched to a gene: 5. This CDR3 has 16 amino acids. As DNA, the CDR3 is TGCGCCAGCAGTTGGACAGGGGGCTTGACTGGAAACACCATATATTTT. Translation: CASSWTGGLTGNTIYF.

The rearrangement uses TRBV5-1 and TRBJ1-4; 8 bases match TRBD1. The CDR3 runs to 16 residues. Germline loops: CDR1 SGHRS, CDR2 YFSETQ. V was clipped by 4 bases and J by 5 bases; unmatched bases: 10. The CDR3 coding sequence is TGCGCCAGCAGCCGGGGACAGGCAGGTCCAAATGAAAAACTGTTTTTT. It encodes CASSRGQAGPNEKLFF.

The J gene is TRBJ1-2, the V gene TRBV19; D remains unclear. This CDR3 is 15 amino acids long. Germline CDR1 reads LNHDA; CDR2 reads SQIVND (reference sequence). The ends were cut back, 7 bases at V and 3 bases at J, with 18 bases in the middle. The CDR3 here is CASKPLAGIDYGYTF. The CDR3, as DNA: TGTGCCAGTAAGCCTCTGGCGGGGATTGACTATGGCTACACCTTC.

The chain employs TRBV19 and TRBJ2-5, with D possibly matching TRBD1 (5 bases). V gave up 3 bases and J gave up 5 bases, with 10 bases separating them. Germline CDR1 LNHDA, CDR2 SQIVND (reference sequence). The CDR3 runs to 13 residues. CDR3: CASSIEDSETQYF. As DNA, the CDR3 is TGTGCCAGTAGTATCGAAGACAGCGAGACCCAGTACTTC.

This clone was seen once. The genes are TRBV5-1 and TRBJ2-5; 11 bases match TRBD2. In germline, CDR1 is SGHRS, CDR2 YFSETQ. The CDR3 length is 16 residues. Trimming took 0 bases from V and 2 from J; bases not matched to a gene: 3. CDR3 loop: CASSLEPSGGQETQYF. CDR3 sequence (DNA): TGCGCCAGCAGCTTGGAGCCTAGCGGGGGGCAAGAGACCCAGTACTTC.

CDR3 DNA: TGTGCCAGCAGTGAATTTCCTAGCGGGGGGTACACAGATACGCAGTATTTT. The encoded protein is CASSEFPSGGYTDTQYF. The chain employs TRBV25-1 and TRBJ2-3, with TRBD2 matching over 11 bases. Germline loops: CDR1 MGHDK, CDR2 SYGVNS. V dropped 1 base and J dropped 2; count of bases not matched to a gene: 5. The CDR3 has 17 amino acids.

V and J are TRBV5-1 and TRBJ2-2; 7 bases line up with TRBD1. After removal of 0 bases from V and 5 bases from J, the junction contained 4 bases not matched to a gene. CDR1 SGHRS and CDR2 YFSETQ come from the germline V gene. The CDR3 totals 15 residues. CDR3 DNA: TGCGCCAGCAGCTTGGGACAGGGAATTACCGGGGAGCTGTTTTTT. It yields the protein CASSLGQGITGELFF.

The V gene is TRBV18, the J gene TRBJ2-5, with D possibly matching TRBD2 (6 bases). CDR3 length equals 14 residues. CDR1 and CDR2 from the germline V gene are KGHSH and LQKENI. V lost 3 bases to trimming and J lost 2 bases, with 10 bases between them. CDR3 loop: CASSPAGSQETQYF. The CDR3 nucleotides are TGTGCCAGCTCACCGGCGGGGTCACAAGAGACCCAGTACTTC.

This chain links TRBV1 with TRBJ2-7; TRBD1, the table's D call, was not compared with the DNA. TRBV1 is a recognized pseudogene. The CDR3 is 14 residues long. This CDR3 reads CTSRPGTPSYEQYF. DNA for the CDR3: TGCACCAGCAGACCCGGGACACCCTCCTACGAGCAGTACTTC.

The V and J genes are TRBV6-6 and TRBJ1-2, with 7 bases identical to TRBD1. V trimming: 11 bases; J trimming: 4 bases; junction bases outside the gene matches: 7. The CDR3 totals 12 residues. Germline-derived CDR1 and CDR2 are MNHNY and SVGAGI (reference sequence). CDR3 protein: CACETGSYGYTF. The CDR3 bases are TGTGCCTGCGAGACAGGGTCCTATGGCTACACCTTC.

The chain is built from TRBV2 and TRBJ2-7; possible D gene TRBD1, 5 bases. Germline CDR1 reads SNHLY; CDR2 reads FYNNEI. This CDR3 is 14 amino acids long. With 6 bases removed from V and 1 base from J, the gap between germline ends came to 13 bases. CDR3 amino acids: CASSPTVKSYEQYF. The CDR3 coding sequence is TGTGCCAGCAGCCCGACAGTAAAGTCCTACGAGCAGTACTTC.